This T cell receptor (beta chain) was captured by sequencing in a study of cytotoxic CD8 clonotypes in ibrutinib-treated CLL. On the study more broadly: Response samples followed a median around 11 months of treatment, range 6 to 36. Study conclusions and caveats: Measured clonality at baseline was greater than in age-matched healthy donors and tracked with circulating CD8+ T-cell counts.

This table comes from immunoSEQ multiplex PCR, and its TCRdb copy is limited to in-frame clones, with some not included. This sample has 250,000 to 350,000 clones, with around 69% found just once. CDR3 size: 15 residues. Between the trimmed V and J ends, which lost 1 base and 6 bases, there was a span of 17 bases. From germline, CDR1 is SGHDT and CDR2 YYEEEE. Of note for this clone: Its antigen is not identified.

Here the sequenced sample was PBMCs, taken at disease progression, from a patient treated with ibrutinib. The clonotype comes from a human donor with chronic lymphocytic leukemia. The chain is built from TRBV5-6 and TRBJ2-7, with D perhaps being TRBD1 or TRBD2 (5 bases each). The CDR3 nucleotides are TGTGCCAGCAGCTTGAATTGGGGCAATCGGGGCGAGCAGTACTTC. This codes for CASSLNWGNRGEQYF.